The clone carrying this TCR beta chain was picked up one time. The antigen remains undetermined. This record belongs to a study of cytomegalovirus exposure and HLA in healthy donors. Whole-study results and caveats: Reports described diagnosis of cytomegalovirus status by the classifier as highly specific and sensitive.

Per the germline V gene, CDR1 is MNHEY and CDR2 is SVGAGI. CDR3 length: 15 amino acids. V was trimmed by 2 bases and J by 5 bases, leaving 16 bases between them. Vbeta (60) and Jbeta (13) primers were used in the PCR. Assay: immunoSEQ multiplex PCR; the TCRdb copy retains only in-frame clones and omits some. The table records 120,000 or so clones, around three quarters of them present only once. The sequence derives from a woman aged 45-65 years in good health and CMV-seronegative. Input material: PBMCs. The rearrangement links TRBV6-5 to TRBJ2-7, with D perhaps matching TRBD1 (5 bases). CDR3: CASSYPPKFRDEQYF. The CDR3 DNA follows: TGTGCCAGCAGTTACCCCCCCAAGTTCAGGGACGAGCAGTACTTC.